What follows are 9 T cell receptor beta chains derived from one specimen sequenced in a study of T-cell reconstitution after alpha-beta-depleted transplantation in children. Unique molecular identifiers were incorporated when the TCRbeta library was constructed. TCRdb recomputed calls from the PCR reads with MiXCR, one row per CDR3 protein. The data show fewer than 700,000 distinct CDR3 sequences, 10% to 15% seen once. Sequenced material: PBMCs, mostly from graft donor cells, taken 360 days after TCRalphabeta/CD19-depleted stem cell transplant. Receptors originate from a male patient younger than 18 who had a stem cell transplant for acute myeloid leukemia, so the T cells may come from the graft donor.

This clonotype has more than one count but fewer than ten. This sequence joins TRBV24-1 and TRBJ1-5; maybe TRBD1 (6 bases). Germline CDR1 and CDR2: KGHDR and SFDVKD. Deletions cut 4 bases from V and 5 bases from J, with 14 bases between. This CDR3 comprises 15 residues. CDR3 bases: TGTGCCACCAGTGACCCCAGGGGCGGTCATCAGCCCCAGCATTTT. This translates into CATSDPRGGHQPQHF.

The gene calls are TRBV15 and TRBJ2-3; D is ambiguous. The germline gives CDR1 LNHNV, CDR2 YYDKDF (reference sequence). This CDR3 spans 13 amino acids. Trimming took 5 bases from V and 5 from J, leaving 11 bases between them. This CDR3 is CATSGSAKDTQYF. The DNA of the CDR3 is TGTGCCACCAGCGGCTCCGCGAAAGATACGCAGTATTTT.

This sequence joins TRBV29-1 and TRBJ2-1; 11 bases line up with TRBD2. The CDR3 length is 15 residues. J lost 10 bases, V lost 4 bases, and 12 bases had no gene match. Germline V gene sequence: CDR1 SQVTM, CDR2 ANQGSEA. For the CDR3, the DNA is TGCAGCGTTGGACCCAAACTAGCGGGAGTGAGGGAGCAGTTCTTC. It specifies CSVGPKLAGVREQFF.

This clonotype was seen many times. The rearrangement links TRBV7-8 to TRBJ1-1; the match to TRBD1 covers 9 bases. The CDR3 has 16 amino acids. V lost 5 bases and J lost 5; bases outside the gene matches: 12. CDR1 is SGHVS and CDR2 is FQNEAQ in the germline V gene. The CDR3 DNA reads TGTGCCAGCAGCACCCTGTACAGGGGGCGTTGGACTGAAGCTTTCTTT. As protein: CASSTLYRGRWTEAFF. Full variable domain (remainder filled in from reference TRBV7-8 and TRBJ1-1): GAGVSQSPRYKVAKRGQDVALRCDPISGHVSLFWYQQALGQGPEFLTYFQNEAQLDKSGLPSDRFFAERPEGSVSTLKIQRTQQEDSAVYLCASSTLYRGRWTEAFFGQGTRLTVV.

This chain connects TRBV12-3 or TRBV12-4 to TRBJ2-3; D unclear. The CDR3 extends over 11 amino acids. With 10 bases removed from V and 4 bases from J, the gap between germline ends came to 9 bases. The DNA of the CDR3 is TGTGCCACAACGTCTGCAGATACGCAGTATTTT. It yields the protein CATTSADTQYF.

This clonotype was seen a few times. The rearrangement joins TRBV7-9 to TRBJ1-1, with a weak D call TRBD1 (5 bases). V was cut by 5 bases and J by 1 base, with 17 bases left in between. Germline V gene lookup returns CDR1 SEHNR and CDR2 FQNEAQ (reference sequence). CDR3 length: 16 amino acids. The CDR3 DNA is TGTGCCAGCAGCCGGGACGGATTAACGTCGAACACTGAAGCTTTCTTT. It specifies CASSRDGLTSNTEAFF.

This clonotype was picked up a small number of times. V is TRBV9 and J is TRBJ2-7; D is uncertain. In germline, CDR1 is SGDLS, CDR2 YYNGEE. This CDR3 spans 16 amino acids. The ends were cut back, 5 bases at V and 0 bases at J, with 18 bases in the middle. The chain's CDR3 is CASSAGLGESSYEQYF. The DNA for the CDR3 is TGTGCCAGCAGTGCCGGGCTCGGCGAAAGCTCCTACGAGCAGTACTTC.

This clonotype has a count of ten or more. The rearrangement joins TRBV29-1 to TRBJ2-2; possible D gene TRBD1, 6 bases. The CDR3 runs 14 residues. Per germline, CDR1 SQVTM and CDR2 ANQGSEA. V lost 6 bases, J lost 1 base, and 12 bases lay in between. The CDR3 coding sequence is TGCAGCGTCTTGGGACACCGGAACACCGGGGAGCTGTTTTTT. Protein sequence: CSVLGHRNTGELFF.

The chain is built from TRBV5-4 and TRBJ2-5, with D unresolved. V shed 1 base and J shed 1 base, with 11 bases lying between them. There are 15 residues in the CDR3. The germline V gene encodes CDR1 SGHNT and CDR2 YYREEE (reference sequence). The DNA for the CDR3 is TGTGCCAGCAGCTTGAAAGTCGGTCTCCAAGAGACCCAGTACTTC. Translation: CASSLKVGLQETQYF.